The 7 T cell receptor beta chains below were found in one sample sequenced in a study of tumor and adjacent non-tumor tissue in lung cancer (dated by TCRdb to 2016 to 2019). RNA was isolated from bulk, unsorted tissue, and RNA quality was assessed with a NanoDrop ND-1000 and an Agilent 2100. For the normal lung samples, distant non-tumor tissue was collected more than 3 cm away from the tumor edge. Library creation used multiplex PCR. For sequencing, an Illumina HiSeq 2500 was employed. TCRbeta libraries were constructed through three rounds of nested PCR with primers (Table S4) according to protocols modified from ARM-PCR. TCRdb reran the public reads through fastp at Q25 and MiXCR, keeping productive beta chains. For every CDR3 protein sequence, its rows merge into one entry that carries the most common genes and DNA. A total of around 57,000 distinct CDR3 sequences appear in this sample, about 56% of them only once. Under 35% of the sample lies in the top ten.

The sequencing input was distant non-tumor lung tissue. These receptor sequences come from a man between 65 and 85 years old with non-small cell lung cancer.

This clonotype was observed a handful of times. The V call is TRBV2, the J call TRBJ2-1; TRBD2 matches 12 bases. Germline V gives CDR1 SNHLY, CDR2 FYNNEI. The CDR3 runs 15 residues. The V segment lost 9 bases and the J segment 6 bases; nucleotides outside the gene matches: 9. The CDR3 region is CARTSLAGGFNEQFF. Here the CDR3 DNA reads TGTGCCAGGACTTCACTAGCGGGGGGCTTCAATGAGCAGTTCTTC.

This clonotype showed up many times. The chain recombines TRBV5-1 with TRBJ1-1, with D uncertain. V lost 6 bases and J 6 bases, leaving 9 bases between the germline ends. This CDR3 is 11 amino acids long. Germline CDR1 SGHRS, CDR2 YFSETQ. The CDR3 region is CASNNGAEAFF. In DNA, the CDR3 is TGCGCCAGCAACAACGGGGCTGAAGCTTTCTTT.

Remarks on this clonotype: With a much larger clone just one base away, this may be a read error. This sequence joins TRBV4-2 and TRBJ2-2, with D possibly TRBD2 on 6 matching bases. Germline V gives CDR1 LGHNA, CDR2 YNFKEQ. V was shortened by 3 bases and J by 4 bases, with 21 bases between the two germline ends. The CDR3 has 18 residues. For the CDR3, the DNA is TGTGCCAGCAGCCACCCCGCGGTAGGGATTAGCGGCACCGGGGAGCTGTTTTTT. Protein sequence: CASSHPAVGISGTGELFF.

Comment on this clonotype: The conserved closing phenylalanine or tryptophan is absent in this CDR3, likely reflecting a read error. Because the CDR3's place on the DNA is in doubt, the DNA is left out and the CDR3 is given as listed by TCRdb. The rearrangement links TRBV6-5 to TRBJ2-2; the DNA was not compared with TRBD2, the D call given in the table. Ends included, the CDR3 has 17 residues. The germline V gene encodes CDR1 MNHEY and CDR2 SVGAGI. CDR3 protein: CASSYDTLFANTGELFY.

Comments on this clonotype: This is likely a read error, given that the CDR3 carries no conserved phenylalanine or tryptophan at its end. This chain uses TRBV11-2 with TRBJ2-1, with D possibly being TRBD2 (6 bases). Germline lookup yields CDR1 SGHAT and CDR2 FQNNGV. The CDR3 is 15 residues long. CDR3 sequence reads: CASSFKAGLPNGQFI. The CDR3 DNA sequence: TGTGCCAGCAGCTTCAAGGCGGGACTCCCCAATGGGCAGTTCATC.

As to this clonotype: A much larger clone differs from this one at a single base, so this may be a read error. V is TRBV10-3 and J is TRBJ2-7; possible D gene TRBD2, 5 bases. With 8 bases removed from V and 0 bases from J, the gap between germline ends came to 17 bases. The CDR3 consists of 15 residues. Per germline, CDR1 ENHRY and CDR2 SYGVKD. CDR3 sequence (DNA): TGTGCCATCGGAACCGGGATAGGGAGCTCCTACGAGCAGTACTTC. It encodes CAIGTGIGSSYEQYF.

On this clonotype itself: Its ends do not fully match the called genes, so a read error is possible. This rearrangement joins TRBV5-5 to TRBJ1-1, with TRBD1 as a possible D gene (6 bases). CDR1 is SGHKS and CDR2 is YYEKEE in the germline V gene (reference sequence). The CDR3 contains 13 residues. CDR3 sequence (DNA): TGTGCCAGTAGCCGTCAGGGGAACTCTGAAGCTTTCTTT. Residues: CASSRQGNSEAFF.